Below, 3 T cell receptor beta chains from the same sample are listed, as sequenced in a study of T cells in Graves' hyperthyroidism and ophthalmopathy. Using RNA transcripts as the source, TCR beta CDR3 regions were amplified. First-round RT-PCR targeting the TCR CDR3 was performed with the HTBI primer set. TCRdb used MiXCR to reprocess the multiplex PCR reads, holding one entry per CDR3 protein. The table includes some 400,000 distinct CDR3 sequences, about a fifth detected once. The sample consisted of blood. The receptors shown here come from a woman aged 18-29 years with Graves' hyperthyroidism.

Worth noting for this clonotype: A much larger clone is a single base away; this may be a read error. CDR3: CASILGAGCPYEQYF. CDR3 DNA sequence: TGTGCCAGCATCCTGGGGGCGGGGTGCCCCTACGAGCAGTACTTC. The chain links TRBV7-2 to TRBJ2-7; either TRBD1 or TRBD2 may fit D (6 bases each). Trimming shortened V by 7 bases and J by 2 bases, and 18 bases separated the two germline ends. The germline V gene has CDR1 SGHTA and CDR2 FQGNSA. This CDR3 spans 15 amino acids. Complete variable domain (other parts from reference TRBV7-2 and TRBJ2-7): GAGVSQSPSNKVTEKGKDVELRCDPISGHTALYWYRQSLGQGLEFLIYFQGNSAPDKSGLPSDRFSAERTGGSVSTLTIQRTQQEDSAVYLCASILGAGCPYEQYFGPGTRLTVT.

This clonotype was seen ten or more times. The chain joins TRBV6-5 to TRBJ2-2; D ambiguous. The V and J ends lost 4 bases and 6 bases respectively, with 3 bases between them. The CDR3 has 11 residues. Germline assignment: CDR1 MNHEY and CDR2 SVGAGI. The DNA for the CDR3 is TGTGCCAGCAGTTTTTCCGGGGAGCTGTTTTTT. Translating it yields CASSFSGELFF.

This clonotype was counted only a few times. The genes are TRBV30 and TRBJ1-1; D is undetermined. The CDR3 sequence is 12 residues long. Germline values: CDR1 GTSNPN, CDR2 SVGIG (reference sequence). V shed 5 bases and J shed 5 bases, with 12 bases lying between them. This CDR3 reads CAWERARTEAFF. CDR3 sequence (DNA): TGTGCCTGGGAGAGGGCCAGGACTGAAGCTTTCTTT.